A selection of T cell receptor beta chains follows, all from one sample in a study of tumor and adjacent non-tumor tissue in lung cancer. One entry per CDR3 protein results from TCRdb running MiXCR on the multiplex PCR reads. The sample lists about 68,000 distinct CDR3 sequences, 55% to 70% occurring once. The sample comprised lung tumor tissue. These receptors were collected from a man in his forties or fifties with non-small cell lung cancer. Each CDR3 is given with its conserved first and last residue.

V,length,J,CDR3
TRBV11-2,13,TRBJ2-1,CASSKRPLDDQFF
TRBV4-1,12,TRBJ1-2,CTSSQTGNGYTF
TRBV4-1,14,TRBJ1-3,CASSQDRYGNTIYF
TRBV11-2,13,TRBJ1-2,CVSSLYRLDGYTF
TRBV29-1,14,TRBJ2-7,CSAWTSGSLYEQYF
TRBV13,15,TRBJ2-5,CASSHNRVGEETQYF
TRBV11-3,16,TRBJ2-1,CASRARGTSGRDEQFF
TRBV6-1,16,TRBJ2-3,CASSGVMVAGAETQYF
TRBV10-3,11,TRBJ2-7,CAISDTIAQYF
TRBV10-2,15,TRBJ2-2,CASGDLVLNTGELFF
TRBV14,14,TRBJ2-6,CASSEQAGANVLTF
TRBV11-3,13,TRBJ1-1,CASSMDLNTGAFF
TRBV6-2/TRBV6-3,13,TRBJ2-3,CASKVLNTDTQYF
TRBV7-9,16,TRBJ2-3,CASSLGGGGSTDTQYF
TRBV4-2,14,TRBJ2-7,CASSPDRGSYEQYF
TRBV11-1,12,TRBJ1-1,CANSLEGSEAFF
TRBV6-6,13,TRBJ2-7,CASRPGQGYEQYF
TRBV11-2,13,TRBJ2-4,CASSRDRDGIQYF
TRBV29-1,14,TRBJ2-6,CSVGELGGANILTF
TRBV5-6,18,TRBJ2-1,CASSLDRQSGRTCNEQFF
TRBV11-3,13,TRBJ2-7,CASSLDRDQEQYF
TRBV11-2,15,TRBJ2-2,CASRGGIQNTGELFF
TRBV6-6,12,TRBJ2-5,CVSSYAGETQYF
TRBV5-1,12,TRBJ2-5,CASSLGWETQYF
TRBV6-2/TRBV6-3,15,TRBJ2-7,CASSYSSGGPYEQYF
TRBV7-9,15,TRBJ2-2,CASRGGQGLSGELFF
TRBV20-1,13,TRBJ1-1,CSAPRQEATEAFF
TRBV28,13,TRBJ1-1,CASSTSRNTEAFF
TRBV20-1,13,TRBJ2-5,CSARGQGSETQYF